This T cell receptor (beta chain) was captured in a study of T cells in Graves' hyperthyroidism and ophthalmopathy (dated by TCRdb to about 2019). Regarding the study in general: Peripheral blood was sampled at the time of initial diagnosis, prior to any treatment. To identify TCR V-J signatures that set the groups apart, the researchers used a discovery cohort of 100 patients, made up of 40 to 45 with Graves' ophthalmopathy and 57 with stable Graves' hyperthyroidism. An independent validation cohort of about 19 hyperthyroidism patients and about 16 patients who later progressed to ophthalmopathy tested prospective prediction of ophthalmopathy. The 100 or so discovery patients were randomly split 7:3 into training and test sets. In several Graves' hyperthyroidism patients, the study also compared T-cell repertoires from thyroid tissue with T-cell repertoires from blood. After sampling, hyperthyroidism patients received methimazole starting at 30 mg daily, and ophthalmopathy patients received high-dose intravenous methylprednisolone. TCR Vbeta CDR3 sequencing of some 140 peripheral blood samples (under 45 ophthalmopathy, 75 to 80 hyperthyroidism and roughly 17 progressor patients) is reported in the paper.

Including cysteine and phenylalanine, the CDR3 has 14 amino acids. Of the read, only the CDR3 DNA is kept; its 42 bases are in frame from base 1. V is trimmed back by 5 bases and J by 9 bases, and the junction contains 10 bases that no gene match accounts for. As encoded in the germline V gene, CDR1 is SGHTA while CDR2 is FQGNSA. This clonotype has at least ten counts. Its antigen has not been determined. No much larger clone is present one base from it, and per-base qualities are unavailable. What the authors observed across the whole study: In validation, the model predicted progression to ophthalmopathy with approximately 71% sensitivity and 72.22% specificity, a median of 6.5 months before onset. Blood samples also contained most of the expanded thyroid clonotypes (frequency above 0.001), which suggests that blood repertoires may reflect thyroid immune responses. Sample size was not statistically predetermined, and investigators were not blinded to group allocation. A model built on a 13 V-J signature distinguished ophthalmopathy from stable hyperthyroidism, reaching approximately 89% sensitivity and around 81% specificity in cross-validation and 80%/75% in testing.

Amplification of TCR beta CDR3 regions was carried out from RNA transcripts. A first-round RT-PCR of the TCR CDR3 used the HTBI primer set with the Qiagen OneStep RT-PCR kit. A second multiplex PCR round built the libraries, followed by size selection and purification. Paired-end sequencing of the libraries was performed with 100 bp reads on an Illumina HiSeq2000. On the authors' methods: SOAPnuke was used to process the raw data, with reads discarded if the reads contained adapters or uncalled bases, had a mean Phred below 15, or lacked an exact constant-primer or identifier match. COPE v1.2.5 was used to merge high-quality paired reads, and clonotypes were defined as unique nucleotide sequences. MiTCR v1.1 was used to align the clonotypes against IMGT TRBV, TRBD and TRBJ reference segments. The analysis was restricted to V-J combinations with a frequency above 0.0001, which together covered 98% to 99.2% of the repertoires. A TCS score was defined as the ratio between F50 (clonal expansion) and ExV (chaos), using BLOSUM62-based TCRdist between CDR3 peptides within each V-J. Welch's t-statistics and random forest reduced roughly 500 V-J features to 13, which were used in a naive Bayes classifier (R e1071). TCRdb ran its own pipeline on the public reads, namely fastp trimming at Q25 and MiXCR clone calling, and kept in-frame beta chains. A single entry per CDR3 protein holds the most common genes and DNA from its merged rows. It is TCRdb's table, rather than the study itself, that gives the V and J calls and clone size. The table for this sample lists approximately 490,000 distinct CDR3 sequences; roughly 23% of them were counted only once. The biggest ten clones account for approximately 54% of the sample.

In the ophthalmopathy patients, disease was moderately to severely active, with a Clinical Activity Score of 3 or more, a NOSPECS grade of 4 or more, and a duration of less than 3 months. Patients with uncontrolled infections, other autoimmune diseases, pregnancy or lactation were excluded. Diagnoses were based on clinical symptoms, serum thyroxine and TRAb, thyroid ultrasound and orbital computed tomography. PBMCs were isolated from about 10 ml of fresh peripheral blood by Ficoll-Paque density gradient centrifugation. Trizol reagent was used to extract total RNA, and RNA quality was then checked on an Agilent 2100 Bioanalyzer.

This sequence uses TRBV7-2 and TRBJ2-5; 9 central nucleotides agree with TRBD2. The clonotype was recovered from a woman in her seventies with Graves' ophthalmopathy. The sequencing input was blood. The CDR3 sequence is CASSPVGGGGAQYF. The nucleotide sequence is TGTGCCAGCAGCCCAGTAGGTGGCGGGGGGGCCCAGTACTTC.